This T cell receptor beta chain was documented in a study of blood T cell repertoires in COVID-19. The CDR3 is 15 amino acids. V lost 5 bases and J lost 6; bases outside the gene matches: 10. Germline lookup yields CDR1 MNHEY and CDR2 SVGEGT. Some clones are missing from TCRdb's copy, which holds only in-frame ones; the method was immunoSEQ multiplex PCR. The sample lists approximately 58,000 clones, about three quarters occurring once. The chain has TRBV6-2 or TRBV6-3 and TRBJ2-1, with 7 nucleotides matching TRBD2. The sequence derives from a man aged 65-85 years with active or convalescent COVID-19. Sequenced input: peripheral blood. The CDR3 DNA reads as TGTGCCAGCAGTCAAAGACTAGCCCAACTCAATGAGCAGTTCTTC. It is translated as CASSQRLAQLNEQFF.